This entry concerns a single TCR beta chain. Its antigen is still unknown. Generated by immunoSEQ multiplex PCR, the TCRdb table keeps only in-frame clones and is missing some. The data hold a few million clones, with approximately 94% observed a single time. The CDR3 extends over 13 amino acids. Deletions cut 0 bases from V and 4 bases from J, with 7 bases between. Germline V gives CDR1 MGHRA, CDR2 YSYEKL. The data were taken from a study of shared clonotypes between healthy human individuals. Study-level points and caveats: The small donor group covered limited genetic and exposure diversity.

The sample comprised naive CD4+ T cells sorted from blood. Subset reported: CD45RA+ positively selected. This sequence joins TRBV4-1 and TRBJ2-7, with a tentative D call TRBD2 (5 bases). This clonotype originated in a young man in good health. CDR3 bases: TGCGCCAGCAGCCAAGACAGGAGGTACGAGCAGTACTTC. Residues: CASSQDRRYEQYF.